This TCR beta chain was identified during a study of cytomegalovirus exposure and HLA in healthy donors. Overall study: The 100 to 150 validation repertoires and the approximately 690 first-cohort repertoires shared a platform, a later analysis reported.

Comment on this clone: Its target is unknown.

General observations from the study: The CMV antigen specificity of a few CMV-associated chains was confirmed through in vitro analysis. The study put about 180 TCR beta chains on its list as cytomegalovirus-associated. For most TCR sequences rarity was the rule, although some public TCRs occurred in many donors.

Per germline, CDR1 SGHVS and CDR2 FNYEAQ. The germline V and J ends were trimmed by 5 bases and 0 bases, with 8 bases remaining between them. This CDR3 has 13 amino acids. Sequencing was performed with immunoSEQ multiplex PCR; in TCRdb, only in-frame clones are kept and a portion is missing. Seen here are some 200,000 clones, about 89% observed once, and the top ten hold roughly 6.6%. This clonotype was sampled from a man aged 30 to 39 in good health and CMV-seropositive. The rearrangement uses TRBV7-6 and TRBJ2-7, with D maybe TRBD1 (5 bases). Sequencing was done on a sample of PBMCs. The DNA for the CDR3 is TGTGCCAGCAGCAGGGGTAACTCCTACGAGCAGTACTTC. This encodes CASSRGNSYEQYF.